Listed below are T cell receptor beta chains from one sample, sequenced in a study of T cell repertoires in cytomegalovirus infection. From the reads, TCRdb called clonotypes with MiXCR, one entry per CDR3 protein. The table records hundreds of thousands of distinct CDR3 sequences, 17% of them present only once. Sequenced sample: PBMCs. These receptor sequences come from a human donor in good health (CMV status not recorded). Some clones in this sample may be carry-over from other donors' samples. CDR3s include the opening cysteine and the closing phenylalanine or tryptophan. Each record gives: V gene, D gene, clone size, J gene, CDR3 DNA, CDR3 protein. The D gene is left open where the match is weak. Expanded clones get a size class; other rows say once, few or many, or leave the size out.

v_gene: TRBV7-2; d_gene: NA; abundance: NA; j_gene: TRBJ2-3; CDR3nt: TGTGCCAGCAGCCGACGGGACATGACCACAGATACGCAGTATTTT; CDR3aa: CASSRRDMTTDTQYF
v_gene: TRBV7-2; d_gene: TRBD2; abundance: many; j_gene: TRBJ2-1; CDR3nt: TGTGCCAGCAGCTTAGACCCGCTAGCGGGGGGGCGAGGTGAGCAGTTCTTC; CDR3aa: CASSLDPLAGGRGEQFF
v_gene: TRBV20-1; d_gene: TRBD1; abundance: NA; j_gene: TRBJ2-1; CDR3nt: TGCAGTGCTCTTCGACCGGGACAGGGGGTCGGTGAGCAGTTCTTC; CDR3aa: CSALRPGQGVGEQFF
v_gene: TRBV20-1; d_gene: NA; abundance: NA; j_gene: TRBJ2-5; CDR3nt: TGCAGTGCCCAGGGACCTCCCCCAGGGGCCCAGTACTTC; CDR3aa: CSAQGPPPGAQYF
v_gene: TRBV12-3/TRBV12-4; d_gene: TRBD1; abundance: NA; j_gene: TRBJ2-2; CDR3nt: TGTGCCAGCAGGAGGGACAGTAGAGTCGGGGAGCTGTTTTTT; CDR3aa: CASRRDSRVGELFF
v_gene: TRBV19; d_gene: NA; abundance: few; j_gene: TRBJ1-3; CDR3nt: TGTGCCACTTCGATTCGACATAACTCTGGAAACACCATATATTTT; CDR3aa: CATSIRHNSGNTIYF
v_gene: TRBV6-1; d_gene: TRBD1; abundance: few; j_gene: TRBJ2-6; CDR3nt: TGTGCCAGCAGTCCTGGACAGGGTTACTCTGGGGCCAACGTCCTGACTTTC; CDR3aa: CASSPGQGYSGANVLTF
v_gene: TRBV5-6; d_gene: TRBD1; abundance: NA; j_gene: TRBJ2-5; CDR3nt: TGTGCCAGCAGCTTGGAACAGGGGGTAGGAGAGACCCAGTACTTC; CDR3aa: CASSLEQGVGETQYF
v_gene: TRBV28; d_gene: NA; abundance: NA; j_gene: TRBJ2-7; CDR3nt: TGTGCCAGCAGCCCGTCTAGGGGTTGGGTGGAATACGAGCAGTACTTC; CDR3aa: CASSPSRGWVEYEQYF
v_gene: TRBV19; d_gene: NA; abundance: many; j_gene: TRBJ2-1; CDR3nt: TGTGCCAGCCAAAGTCTGGGGGGGCTCCCGAATGAGCAGTTCTTC; CDR3aa: CASQSLGGLPNEQFF
v_gene: TRBV6-1; d_gene: NA; abundance: few; j_gene: TRBJ1-1; CDR3nt: TGTGCCAGCACCCACAAGGGGGTCACTGAAGCTTTCTTT; CDR3aa: CASTHKGVTEAFF
v_gene: TRBV20-1; d_gene: NA; abundance: few; j_gene: TRBJ2-2; CDR3nt: TGCAGTGCTAGGCCTGCGGGGGCCGGCACCGGGGAGCTGTTTTTT; CDR3aa: CSARPAGAGTGELFF
v_gene: TRBV15; d_gene: NA; abundance: NA; j_gene: TRBJ2-5; CDR3nt: TGTGCCACCAGCAGAGGTGGGGACGGATACCAAGAGACCCAGTACTTC; CDR3aa: CATSRGGDGYQETQYF
v_gene: TRBV6-1; d_gene: NA; abundance: many; j_gene: TRBJ2-7; CDR3nt: TGTGCCAGCAGTGAGACGGCAGGAGCCTACGAGCAGTACTTC; CDR3aa: CASSETAGAYEQYF
v_gene: TRBV4-1; d_gene: NA; abundance: few; j_gene: TRBJ2-7; CDR3nt: TGCGCCAGCAGCCAAGATGGGACGGATTCCTACGAGCAGTACTTC; CDR3aa: CASSQDGTDSYEQYF
v_gene: TRBV6-2/TRBV6-3; d_gene: NA; abundance: few; j_gene: TRBJ1-1; CDR3nt: TGTGCCAGCAGTACAGGGTTCGCCACTGAAGCTTTCTTT; CDR3aa: CASSTGFATEAFF
v_gene: TRBV7-2; d_gene: TRBD1; abundance: many; j_gene: TRBJ2-3; CDR3nt: TGTGCCAGCAGCTTCAAGACAGGGGGCTCAGGAGATACGCAGTATTTT; CDR3aa: CASSFKTGGSGDTQYF
v_gene: TRBV7-2; d_gene: NA; abundance: many; j_gene: TRBJ1-1; CDR3nt: TGTGCCAGCAGCTTAGCGGGGGGCCTAAGCACTGAAGCTTTCTTT; CDR3aa: CASSLAGGLSTEAFF
v_gene: TRBV12-3/TRBV12-4; d_gene: TRBD1; abundance: many; j_gene: TRBJ1-2; CDR3nt: TGTGCCAGCAGTAGAGGGGGCGACTATGGCTACACCTTC; CDR3aa: CASSRGGDYGYTF
v_gene: TRBV19; d_gene: NA; abundance: many; j_gene: TRBJ2-7; CDR3nt: TGTGCCACGGGGCAGGGGATCTACGAGCAGTACTTC; CDR3aa: CATGQGIYEQYF
v_gene: TRBV29-1; d_gene: TRBD1; abundance: NA; j_gene: TRBJ1-4; CDR3nt: TGCAGCGTCCGTGACAGGGGGCTTGAAAAACTGTTTTTT; CDR3aa: CSVRDRGLEKLFF
v_gene: TRBV7-2; d_gene: TRBD2; abundance: many; j_gene: TRBJ2-1; CDR3nt: TGTGCCAGCAGCTTTCTGCCCCTAGCGGGGGGGGGGAGTGAGCAGTTCTTC; CDR3aa: CASSFLPLAGGGSEQFF
v_gene: TRBV4-2; d_gene: TRBD2; abundance: few; j_gene: TRBJ2-3; CDR3nt: TGTGCCAGCAGCCCAAAGGCCGGGACTAGTTACGATACGCAGTATTTT; CDR3aa: CASSPKAGTSYDTQYF
v_gene: TRBV6-1; d_gene: NA; abundance: many; j_gene: TRBJ2-4; CDR3nt: TGTGCCAGCAGCCACGGGGACGGGGCAGCCCCCAAAAACATTCAGTACTTC; CDR3aa: CASSHGDGAAPKNIQYF
v_gene: TRBV7-6; d_gene: NA; abundance: many; j_gene: TRBJ2-7; CDR3nt: TGTGCCAGCAGCACTCCGAAGGACGGTAGCTCCTACGAGCAGTACTTC; CDR3aa: CASSTPKDGSSYEQYF
v_gene: TRBV20-1; d_gene: NA; abundance: NA; j_gene: TRBJ1-4; CDR3nt: TGCAGTGCCAACCCCCCAGGGTGGCGTTCAACTAATGAAAAACTGTTTTTT; CDR3aa: CSANPPGWRSTNEKLFF
v_gene: TRBV7-6; d_gene: TRBD1; abundance: many; j_gene: TRBJ2-1; CDR3nt: TGTGCCAGCAGACCTCTGACAGGGAAAGGGAACAATGAGCAGTTCTTC; CDR3aa: CASRPLTGKGNNEQFF
v_gene: TRBV7-2; d_gene: TRBD2; abundance: many; j_gene: TRBJ2-1; CDR3nt: TGTGCCAGCAGCTCCACAGCGGGGGGGTCCTATGAGCAGTTCTTC; CDR3aa: CASSSTAGGSYEQFF
v_gene: TRBV28; d_gene: NA; abundance: few; j_gene: TRBJ2-2; CDR3nt: TGTGCCAGCAGTTTCGGCCTACCGAGCACCGGGGAGCTGTTTTTT; CDR3aa: CASSFGLPSTGELFF
v_gene: TRBV12-3/TRBV12-4; d_gene: TRBD1; abundance: many; j_gene: TRBJ1-2; CDR3nt: TGTGCCAGCAGCTCCACAGGGGCCGGCTACACCTTC; CDR3aa: CASSSTGAGYTF
v_gene: TRBV7-9; d_gene: TRBD2; abundance: NA; j_gene: TRBJ2-1; CDR3nt: TGTGCCAGCAGGGATGAGAGCAGCGGGGGGCCCTACCGAGCTATCTACAATGAGCAGTTCTTC; CDR3aa: CASRDESSGGPYRAIYNEQFF
v_gene: TRBV12-3/TRBV12-4; d_gene: NA; abundance: many; j_gene: TRBJ2-2; CDR3nt: TGTGCCAGCAGTTTCCGTTCCGGGGAGCTGTTTTTT; CDR3aa: CASSFRSGELFF
v_gene: TRBV7-8; d_gene: NA; abundance: many; j_gene: TRBJ1-4; CDR3nt: TGTGCCAGCAGCTTGGAGACAACTAATGAAAAACTGTTTTTT; CDR3aa: CASSLETTNEKLFF
v_gene: TRBV3-1; d_gene: TRBD2; abundance: few; j_gene: TRBJ2-2; CDR3nt: TGTGCCAGCAGCCTGTGGGGAGCGGGGGACACCGGGGAGCTGTTTTTT; CDR3aa: CASSLWGAGDTGELFF
v_gene: TRBV15; d_gene: TRBD2; abundance: few; j_gene: TRBJ2-3; CDR3nt: TGTGCCACCAGCAGACCCTTGGCGGGGGGGCCGAATACGCAGTATTTT; CDR3aa: CATSRPLAGGPNTQYF
v_gene: TRBV6-5; d_gene: NA; abundance: NA; j_gene: TRBJ2-3; CDR3nt: TGTGCCAGCAGTTACGGCGGGGCCACCACAGATACGCAGTATTTT; CDR3aa: CASSYGGATTDTQYF
v_gene: TRBV29-1; d_gene: NA; abundance: NA; j_gene: TRBJ1-5; CDR3nt: TGCAGCGTTGAACTAGGCCAGGGAGGCCTCTCGGGGAATCAGCCCCAGCATTTT; CDR3aa: CSVELGQGGLSGNQPQHF
v_gene: TRBV6-5; d_gene: NA; abundance: few; j_gene: TRBJ2-2; CDR3nt: TGTGCCAGCAGTTACGGGGGGGCCACCGGGGAGCTGTTTTTT; CDR3aa: CASSYGGATGELFF
v_gene: TRBV4-1; d_gene: NA; abundance: NA; j_gene: TRBJ1-5; CDR3nt: TGCGCCAGCAGCCAAGGTGGCCAAAGGCCCCAGCATTTT; CDR3aa: CASSQGGQRPQHF
v_gene: TRBV3-1; d_gene: NA; abundance: NA; j_gene: TRBJ2-3; CDR3nt: TGTGCCAGCAGCCTCGAGCATACGCAGTATTTT; CDR3aa: CASSLEHTQYF
v_gene: TRBV7-4; d_gene: TRBD1; abundance: many; j_gene: TRBJ1-2; CDR3nt: TGTGCCAGCAGCTCCCACAGGGGCCCAGCCTTC; CDR3aa: CASSSHRGPAF
v_gene: TRBV12-3/TRBV12-4; d_gene: NA; abundance: NA; j_gene: TRBJ2-3; CDR3nt: TGTGCCAGCAGTTTGAACGGGCGGGCAGATACGCAGTATTTT; CDR3aa: CASSLNGRADTQYF
v_gene: TRBV7-9; d_gene: NA; abundance: NA; j_gene: TRBJ2-1; CDR3nt: TGTGCCAGCAGCCTAGCCCTAGGCCCAGAGAACAATGAGCAGTTCTTC; CDR3aa: CASSLALGPENNEQFF
v_gene: TRBV12-3/TRBV12-4; d_gene: NA; abundance: many; j_gene: TRBJ2-7; CDR3nt: TGTGCCAGCAGCGGACAGCTTTCCTACGAGCAGTACTTC; CDR3aa: CASSGQLSYEQYF
v_gene: TRBV7-2; d_gene: NA; abundance: many; j_gene: TRBJ2-4; CDR3nt: TGTGCCAGCAGCCCCTGGACAGAAGCCAAAAACATTCAGTACTTC; CDR3aa: CASSPWTEAKNIQYF
v_gene: TRBV18; d_gene: NA; abundance: NA; j_gene: TRBJ1-1; CDR3nt: TGTGCCAGCTCACCCGATCAGGGTGCTGAAGCTTTCTTT; CDR3aa: CASSPDQGAEAFF
v_gene: TRBV12-3/TRBV12-4; d_gene: TRBD2; abundance: NA; j_gene: TRBJ2-5; CDR3nt: TGTGCCAGCAGTTTAGCGGTCTCTAGCGGGGAGACCCAGTACTTC; CDR3aa: CASSLAVSSGETQYF
v_gene: TRBV5-6; d_gene: NA; abundance: few; j_gene: TRBJ2-1; CDR3nt: TGTGCCAGCAGCTCGTCCCCGAGAAATGAGCAGTTCTTC; CDR3aa: CASSSSPRNEQFF
v_gene: TRBV28; d_gene: NA; abundance: many; j_gene: TRBJ2-7; CDR3nt: TGTGCCAGCAGCTCCAATGGGGGGCTGGGCTCCTACGAGCAGTACTTC; CDR3aa: CASSSNGGLGSYEQYF
v_gene: TRBV10-3; d_gene: TRBD1; abundance: many; j_gene: TRBJ2-1; CDR3nt: TGTGCCATCACGGCCCAGGGGGCACGAAATGAGCAGTTCTTC; CDR3aa: CAITAQGARNEQFF